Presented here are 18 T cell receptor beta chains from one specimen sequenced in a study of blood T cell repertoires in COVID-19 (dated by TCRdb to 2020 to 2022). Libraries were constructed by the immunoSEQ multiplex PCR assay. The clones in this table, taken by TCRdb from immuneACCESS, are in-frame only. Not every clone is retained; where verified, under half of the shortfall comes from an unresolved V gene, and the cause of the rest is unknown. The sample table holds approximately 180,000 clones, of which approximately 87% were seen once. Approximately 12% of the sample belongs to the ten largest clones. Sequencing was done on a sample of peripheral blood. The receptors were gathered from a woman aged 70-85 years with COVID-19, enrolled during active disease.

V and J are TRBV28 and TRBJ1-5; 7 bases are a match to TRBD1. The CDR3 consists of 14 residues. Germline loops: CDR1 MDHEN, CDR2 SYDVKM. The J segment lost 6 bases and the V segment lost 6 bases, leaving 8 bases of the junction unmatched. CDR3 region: CASRTDRETQPQHF. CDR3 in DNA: TGTGCCAGCAGGACAGACAGGGAGACTCAGCCCCAGCATTTT.

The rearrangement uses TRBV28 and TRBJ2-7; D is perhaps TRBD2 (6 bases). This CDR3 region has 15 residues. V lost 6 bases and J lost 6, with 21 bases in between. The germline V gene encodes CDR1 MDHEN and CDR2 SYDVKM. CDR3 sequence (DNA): TGTGCCAGCAGCAGAGCGGAGGACTACGACTTCGAGCAGTACTTC. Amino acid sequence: CASSRAEDYDFEQYF.

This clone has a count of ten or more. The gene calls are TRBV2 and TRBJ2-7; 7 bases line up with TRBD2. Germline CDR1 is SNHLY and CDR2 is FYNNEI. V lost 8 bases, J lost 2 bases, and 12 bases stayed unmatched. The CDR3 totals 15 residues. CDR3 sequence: CASRGASGGTYEQYF. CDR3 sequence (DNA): TGTGCCAGCCGTGGAGCTAGCGGAGGAACCTACGAGCAGTACTTC.

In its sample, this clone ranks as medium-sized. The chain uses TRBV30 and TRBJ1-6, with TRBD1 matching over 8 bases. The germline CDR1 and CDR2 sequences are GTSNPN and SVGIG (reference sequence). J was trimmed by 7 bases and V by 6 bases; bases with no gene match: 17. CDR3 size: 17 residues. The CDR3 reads CACTKFPRTGSNSPLHF. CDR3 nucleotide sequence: TGTGCCTGCACGAAATTTCCACGGACAGGGTCCAATTCACCCCTCCACTTT.

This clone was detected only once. This CDR3 reads CSASRLAGTDTQYF. Here the CDR3 DNA reads TGCAGTGCTAGTCGGCTAGCGGGCACAGATACGCAGTATTTT. The genes are TRBV20-1 and TRBJ2-3; 7 nucleotides line up with TRBD2. V lost 3 bases, J lost 1 base, and 4 bases stayed unmatched. The CDR3 spans 14 residues. Germline V CDR1 and CDR2: DFQATT, SNEGSKA (reference sequence).

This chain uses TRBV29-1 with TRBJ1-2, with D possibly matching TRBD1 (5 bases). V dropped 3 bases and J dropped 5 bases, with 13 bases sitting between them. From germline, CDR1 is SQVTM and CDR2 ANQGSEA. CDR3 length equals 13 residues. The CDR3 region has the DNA TGCAGCGTTGAGGATCGACGGGGGTATGGCTACACCTTC. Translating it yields CSVEDRRGYGYTF.

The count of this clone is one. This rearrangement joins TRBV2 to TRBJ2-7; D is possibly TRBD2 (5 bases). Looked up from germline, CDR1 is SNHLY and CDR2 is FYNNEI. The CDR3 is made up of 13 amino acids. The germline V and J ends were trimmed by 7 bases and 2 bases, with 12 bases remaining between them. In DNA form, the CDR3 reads TGTGCCAGCACATCCCGGGGAGCCTACGAGCAGTACTTC. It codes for CASTSRGAYEQYF. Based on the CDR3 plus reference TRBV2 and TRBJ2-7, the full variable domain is EPEVTQTPSHQVTQMGQEVILRCVPISNHLYFYWYRQILGQKVEFLVSFYNNEISEKSEIFDDQFSVERPDGSNFTLKIRSTKLEDSAMYFCASTSRGAYEQYFGPGTRLTVT.

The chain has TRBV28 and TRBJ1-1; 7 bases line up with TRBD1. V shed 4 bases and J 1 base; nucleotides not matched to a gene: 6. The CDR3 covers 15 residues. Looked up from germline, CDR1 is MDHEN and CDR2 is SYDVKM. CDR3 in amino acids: CASSSTGSRNTEAFF. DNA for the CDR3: TGTGCCAGCAGTTCGACAGGGAGTAGGAACACTGAAGCTTTCTTT.

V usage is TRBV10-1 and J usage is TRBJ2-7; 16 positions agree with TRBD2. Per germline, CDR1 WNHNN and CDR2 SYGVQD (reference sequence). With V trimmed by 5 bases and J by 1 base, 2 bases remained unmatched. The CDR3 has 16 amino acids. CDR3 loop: CASSRGLAGGSYEQYF. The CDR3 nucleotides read TGCGCCAGCAGTAGGGGACTAGCGGGAGGGTCCTACGAGCAGTACTTC.

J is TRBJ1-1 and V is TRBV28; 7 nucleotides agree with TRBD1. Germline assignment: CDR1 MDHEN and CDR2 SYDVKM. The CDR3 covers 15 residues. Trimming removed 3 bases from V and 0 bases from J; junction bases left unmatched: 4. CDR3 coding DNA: TGTGCCAGCAGTTTCGAGACAGGGCTGAACACTGAAGCTTTCTTT. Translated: CASSFETGLNTEAFF.

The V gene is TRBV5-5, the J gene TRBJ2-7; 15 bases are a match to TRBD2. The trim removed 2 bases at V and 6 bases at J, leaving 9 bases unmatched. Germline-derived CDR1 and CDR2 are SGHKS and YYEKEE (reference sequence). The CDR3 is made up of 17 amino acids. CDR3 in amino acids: CASSLGLAGGGPGEQYF. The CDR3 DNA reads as TGTGCCAGCAGCTTAGGACTAGCGGGAGGGGGACCCGGCGAGCAGTACTTC.

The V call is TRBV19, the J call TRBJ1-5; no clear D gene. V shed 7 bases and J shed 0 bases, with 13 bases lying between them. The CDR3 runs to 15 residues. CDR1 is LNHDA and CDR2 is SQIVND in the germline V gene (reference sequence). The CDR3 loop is CASKLAGTSNQPQHF. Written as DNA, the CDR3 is TGTGCCAGTAAGTTGGCAGGTACTAGCAATCAGCCCCAGCATTTT.

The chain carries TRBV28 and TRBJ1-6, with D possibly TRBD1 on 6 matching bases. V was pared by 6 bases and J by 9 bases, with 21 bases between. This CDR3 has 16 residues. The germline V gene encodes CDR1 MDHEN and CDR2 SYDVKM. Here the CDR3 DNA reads TGTGCCAGCAGGCGAGGGACAACCTCATGGGGTTCACCCCTCCACTTT. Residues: CASRRGTTSWGSPLHF.

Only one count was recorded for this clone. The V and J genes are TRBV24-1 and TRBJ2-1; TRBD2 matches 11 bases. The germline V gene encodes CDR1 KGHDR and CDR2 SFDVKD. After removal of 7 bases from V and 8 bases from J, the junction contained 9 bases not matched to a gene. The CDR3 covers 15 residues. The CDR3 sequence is CATSPSSGRSYEQFF. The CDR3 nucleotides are TGTGCCACCAGCCCATCTAGCGGGAGGTCCTATGAGCAGTTCTTC.

CDR3: CASSGGTGYNEQFF. The DNA for the CDR3 is TGCGCCAGCAGCGGGGGGACGGGATACAATGAGCAGTTCTTC. The J gene is TRBJ2-1, the V gene TRBV5-1; weak D call: TRBD2 (6 bases). This CDR3 is built from 14 residues. V was pared by 4 bases and J by 4 bases, with 12 bases between. Per the germline V gene, CDR1 is SGHRS and CDR2 is YFSETQ.

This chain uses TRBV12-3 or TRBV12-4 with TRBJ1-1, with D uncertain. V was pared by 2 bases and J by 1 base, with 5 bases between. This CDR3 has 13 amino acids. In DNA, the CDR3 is TGTGCCAGCAGTTTATCGGGGAACACTGAAGCTTTCTTT. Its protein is CASSLSGNTEAFF.

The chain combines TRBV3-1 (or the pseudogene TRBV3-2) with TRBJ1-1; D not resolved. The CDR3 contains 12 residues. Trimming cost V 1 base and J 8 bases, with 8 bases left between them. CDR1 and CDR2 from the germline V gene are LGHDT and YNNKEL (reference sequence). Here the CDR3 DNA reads TGTGCCAGCAGCCAAGGGGCCCGGGAAGCTTTCTTT. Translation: CASSQGAREAFF.

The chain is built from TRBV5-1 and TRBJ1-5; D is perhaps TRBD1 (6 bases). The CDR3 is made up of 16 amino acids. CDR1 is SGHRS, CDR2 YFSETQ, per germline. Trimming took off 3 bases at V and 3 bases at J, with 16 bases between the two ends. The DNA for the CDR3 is TGCGCCAGCAGCTACTTGCCTACAGGGAACAATCAGCCCCAGCATTTT. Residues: CASSYLPTGNNQPQHF.